Shown below are 21 T cell receptor beta chains from a single sample sequenced in a study of T cell responses to AZD1222 COVID-19 vaccine. Using immunoSEQ multiplex PCR, the repertoire was profiled, and TCRdb retains in-frame clones only, with some absent. This table has more than 70,000 clones, roughly nine tenths appearing once. This specimen consisted of peripheral blood, obtained 28 days after the second AZD1222 dose. These receptors all stem from an adult who received the AZD1222 COVID-19 vaccine.

The chain uses TRBV30 and TRBJ1-5; D not certain. V was trimmed by 2 bases and J by 7 bases, leaving 12 bases between them. The CDR3 loop spans 13 amino acids. In germline, CDR1 is GTSNPN, CDR2 SVGIG (reference sequence). CDR3 residues: CAWSIEKEQPQHF. The CDR3 coding sequence is TGTGCCTGGAGTATCGAAAAGGAACAGCCCCAGCATTTT. Based on the CDR3 plus reference TRBV30 and TRBJ1-5, the full variable domain is SQTIHQWPATLVQPVGSPLSLECTVEGTSNPNLYWYRQAAGRGLQLLFYSVGIGQISSEVPQNLSASRPQDRQFILSSKKLLLSDSGFYLCAWSIEKEQPQHFGDGTRLSIL.

This chain uses TRBV2 with TRBJ1-5; 9 nucleotides match TRBD1. The CDR3 is made up of 16 amino acids. J lost 2 bases, V lost 7 bases, and 9 bases had no gene match. Germline V lookup: CDR1 SNHLY, CDR2 FYNNEI. The CDR3: CASTGTGGGGNQPQHF. In nucleotides, the CDR3 is TGTGCCAGCACCGGAACAGGGGGCGGCGGCAATCAGCCCCAGCATTTT.

V and J are TRBV12-3 or TRBV12-4 and TRBJ2-7; weak D call: TRBD2 (5 bases). V was pared by 8 bases and J by 3 bases, with 14 bases between. This CDR3 comprises 13 residues. CDR3 nucleotides: TGTGCCAGCGGACGGGATAGCCTCTACGAGCAGTACTTC. Translation: CASGRDSLYEQYF.

The J gene is TRBJ1-6, the V gene TRBV7-6; possible D gene TRBD1, 5 bases. In germline, CDR1 is SGHVS, CDR2 FNYEAQ. CDR3 length equals 16 residues. The ends were cut back, 1 base at V and 8 bases at J, with 15 bases in the middle. The CDR3: CASSLGGRAKDSPLHF. The CDR3, as DNA: TGTGCCAGCAGCTTAGGTGGCAGGGCTAAAGATTCACCCCTCCACTTT.

The chain uses TRBV7-2 and TRBJ1-2; the D gene is possibly TRBD1 (5 bases). Looked up from germline, CDR1 is SGHTA and CDR2 is FQGNSA. The CDR3 totals 15 residues. Trimming shortened V by 1 base and J by 8 bases, and 17 bases separated the two germline ends. For the CDR3, the DNA is TGTGCCAGCAGCTTAGAGACAGTCGAACGGCGGGGCTACACCTTC. Translated: CASSLETVERRGYTF.

The chain carries TRBV5-4 and TRBJ2-1, with D tentatively TRBD2 (5 bases). This CDR3 comprises 13 residues. Germline V lookup: CDR1 SGHNT, CDR2 YYREEE (reference sequence). The ends were cut back, 4 bases at V and 0 bases at J, with 5 bases in the middle. CDR3 bases: TGTGCCAGCAGCCGGGACTCCTACAATGAGCAGTTCTTC. Amino acids: CASSRDSYNEQFF.

The V call is TRBV18, the J call TRBJ2-7; 9 bases fit TRBD1. The germline gives CDR1 KGHSH, CDR2 LQKENI. CDR3 length equals 15 residues. With V trimmed by 0 bases and J by 3 bases, 3 bases remained unmatched. The DNA for the CDR3 is TGTGCCAGCTCACCACCGGGACAGGGCCACTACGAGCAGTACTTC. It specifies CASSPPGQGHYEQYF.

Only a few counts were recorded for this clone. The chain couples TRBV29-1 to TRBJ1-4, with TRBD1 matching over 7 bases. V dropped 4 bases and J dropped 11; count of bases not matched to a gene: 10. The germline V gene has CDR1 SQVTM and CDR2 ANQGSEA. The CDR3 is 13 amino acids. CDR3 residues: CSVGQGGGRKLFF. Written as DNA, the CDR3 is TGCAGCGTTGGACAGGGAGGCGGGAGGAAACTGTTTTTT.

This sequence joins TRBV29-1 and TRBJ2-4, with 12 bases fitting TRBD2. The CDR3 is made up of 16 amino acids. Trimming at V came to 0 bases and at J to 9 bases, leaving 9 bases not matched to a gene. Germline V lookup: CDR1 SQVTM, CDR2 ANQGSEA. In nucleotides, the CDR3 is TGCAGCGTTGAAGATCACACTAGCGGGAGGTTGGGCATTCAGTACTTC. Amino acids: CSVEDHTSGRLGIQYF. Complete variable domain (other parts from reference TRBV29-1 and TRBJ2-4): SAVISQKPSRDICQRGTSLTIQCQVDSQVTMMFWYRQQPGQSLTLIATANQGSEATYESGFVIDKFPISRPNLTFSTLTVSNMSPEDSSIYLCSVEDHTSGRLGIQYFGAGTRLSVL.

The V call is TRBV11-1, the J call TRBJ1-2; possibly TRBD1 for D (6 bases). This CDR3 region has 16 residues. Trimming stripped 2 bases from V and 5 bases from J, with 18 bases between. CDR1 and CDR2 (germline): SGHAT, FQDESV (reference sequence). CDR3 nucleotides: TGTGCCAGCAGCTTACCCCTGGACAGAGAAGATTATGGCTACACCTTC. It translates to CASSLPLDREDYGYTF.

This chain joins TRBV6-1 and TRBJ1-6; maybe TRBD1 (6 bases). CDR3 length: 14 amino acids. Germline V gene lookup returns CDR1 MNHNS and CDR2 SASEGT. V was trimmed by 0 bases and J by 7 bases, leaving 7 bases between them. Here the CDR3 DNA reads TGTGCCAGCAGTGAAGCGCAGGGGAATTCACCCCTCCACTTT. Residues: CASSEAQGNSPLHF.

V and J are TRBV14 and TRBJ1-2; the D gene is possibly TRBD1 (6 bases). The germline gives CDR1 SGHDN, CDR2 FVKESK. V was shortened by 3 bases and J by 8 bases, with 22 bases between the two germline ends. The CDR3 totals 16 residues. The CDR3 sequence: CASSQEMSGGGGGYTF. The CDR3 DNA reads as TGTGCCAGCAGCCAGGAAATGTCAGGAGGGGGAGGAGGCTACACCTTC.

The CDR3 loop reads CASSLVQGIGSEQYF. The CDR3 bases are TGTGCCAGCAGCCTGGTACAGGGGATAGGTTCCGAGCAGTACTTC. The V and J genes are TRBV28 and TRBJ2-7; 7 bases align to TRBD1. V lost 6 bases, J lost 6 bases, and 14 bases stayed unmatched. Looked up from germline, CDR1 is MDHEN and CDR2 is SYDVKM. The CDR3 length is 15 residues.

The chain couples TRBV4-3 to TRBJ2-1; 13 bases fit TRBD2. Germline CDR1 is LGHNA and CDR2 is YSLEER. The CDR3 has 16 residues. V gave up 4 bases and J gave up 7 bases; unmatched junction bases: 7. For the CDR3, the DNA is TGCGCCAGCAGCCCTATACTAGCGGGAGGGGATAATGAGCAGTTCTTC. Translated, it gives CASSPILAGGDNEQFF.

The sample holds a few counts of this clone. This chain joins TRBV18 and TRBJ1-1; TRBD1 matches 10 bases. CDR3 length equals 15 residues. Per germline, CDR1 KGHSH and CDR2 LQKENI. V lost 6 bases, J lost 3 bases, and 7 bases stayed unmatched. In DNA form, the CDR3 reads TGTGCCAGCTCGCGGGACAGGGGTTCTTACACTGAAGCTTTCTTT. The encoded protein is CASSRDRGSYTEAFF.

The chain combines TRBV19 with TRBJ1-5; TRBD1 aligns across 7 bases. This CDR3 is built from 13 residues. Per germline, CDR1 LNHDA and CDR2 SQIVND (reference sequence). The junction had 4 bases not matched to a gene; V was cut back by 7 bases and J by 4 bases. The chain's CDR3 is CASTDRENQPQHF. The CDR3 DNA reads TGTGCCAGTACTGACAGGGAGAATCAGCCCCAGCATTTT.

The V and J genes are TRBV5-8 and TRBJ2-2; D gene uncertain. V lost 1 base, J lost 3 bases, and 10 bases lay in between. Germline CDR1 is SGHTS and CDR2 is YDEGEE. The CDR3 extends over 15 amino acids. CDR3 in amino acids: CASSLTVIDTGELFF. In DNA form, the CDR3 reads TGTGCCAGCAGCTTGACGGTGATTGACACCGGGGAGCTGTTTTTT.

The chain joins TRBV6-4 to TRBJ2-3; D possibly corresponds to TRBD2 (5 bases). There are 13 residues in the CDR3. The germline V and J ends were trimmed by 8 bases and 0 bases, with 9 bases remaining between them. Per germline, CDR1 MRHNA and CDR2 SNTAGT. CDR3 amino acids: CASSRGSTDTQYF. For the CDR3, the DNA is TGTGCCAGCTCCAGAGGGAGCACAGATACGCAGTATTTT.

This chain joins TRBV19 and TRBJ2-1; TRBD1 matches at 8 bases. This CDR3 region has 12 residues. The V gene end was trimmed by 9 bases and the J gene end by 7 bases; junction bases not matched to a gene: 5. Per the germline V gene, CDR1 is LNHDA and CDR2 is SQIVND (reference sequence). The CDR3 loop is CASKTGGNEQFF. In DNA form, the CDR3 reads TGTGCCAGCAAAACAGGGGGGAATGAGCAGTTCTTC. The full variable domain, with the rest looked up from reference TRBV19 and TRBJ2-1, is DGGITQSPKYLFRKEGQNVTLSCEQNLNHDAMYWYRQDPGQGLRLIYYSQIVNDFQKGDIAEGYSVSREKKESFPLTVTSAQKNPTAFYLCASKTGGNEQFFGPGTRLTVL.

This chain uses TRBV6-1 with TRBJ1-5; D uncertain. The V gene lost 0 bases and the J gene lost 0 bases, with 9 bases spanning the gap. There are 16 residues in the CDR3. CDR1 is MNHNS, CDR2 SASEGT, per germline. This CDR3 reads CASSEAPGYSNQPQHF. CDR3 sequence (DNA): TGTGCCAGCAGTGAAGCCCCGGGGTATAGCAATCAGCCCCAGCATTTT.

This sequence joins TRBV6-5 and TRBJ1-5; D call uncertain. Trimming removed 2 bases from V and 5 bases from J, with 7 bases in between. Germline V gene lookup returns CDR1 MNHEY and CDR2 SVGAGI. This CDR3 is 13 amino acids long. CDR3 in amino acids: CASSYRRDQPQHF. CDR3 in DNA: TGTGCCAGCAGTTACAGGAGGGATCAGCCCCAGCATTTT.